Listed below are T cell receptor beta chains from one sample, sequenced in a study of T-cell reconstitution after alpha-beta-depleted transplantation in children. TCRdb reprocessed the PCR reads via MiXCR and lists one record per CDR3 protein. The sample consists of a few hundred thousand distinct CDR3 sequences, more than 8% of them appearing once. Specimen: PBMCs from the stem cell graft donor, collected from the stem cell graft. The receptor source for this set is a human donor who donated a stem cell graft to a child with SCID. Each CDR3 is given with its conserved first and last residue. The order of the fields is D gene, V gene, CDR3 length, J gene, CDR3 protein. The D gene is left open where the match is weak.

d_gene: -; v_gene: TRBV5-1; len: 15; j_gene: TRBJ1-2; CDR3aa: CASSLSTSNNYGYTF
d_gene: -; v_gene: TRBV20-1; len: 16; j_gene: TRBJ1-2; CDR3aa: CSARSGLGNSGYGYTF
d_gene: -; v_gene: TRBV4-1; len: 15; j_gene: TRBJ2-7; CDR3aa: CASSPTAQGLYEQYF
d_gene: TRBD1; v_gene: TRBV5-1; len: 14; j_gene: TRBJ1-2; CDR3aa: CASSWRGRGDGYTF
d_gene: -; v_gene: TRBV12-3/TRBV12-4; len: 12; j_gene: TRBJ2-7; CDR3aa: CASTQANYEQYF
d_gene: -; v_gene: TRBV5-1; len: 12; j_gene: TRBJ2-1; CDR3aa: CASSSGVVEQFF
d_gene: -; v_gene: TRBV3-1; len: 15; j_gene: TRBJ2-5; CDR3aa: CASSQGWQMGETQYF
d_gene: -; v_gene: TRBV15; len: 16; j_gene: TRBJ2-3; CDR3aa: CATSRDRAGWGDTQYF
d_gene: TRBD1; v_gene: TRBV19; len: 17; j_gene: TRBJ1-1; CDR3aa: CASSPFRGQATNTEAFF
d_gene: -; v_gene: TRBV11-2; len: 13; j_gene: TRBJ2-1; CDR3aa: CASSRTGLNEQFF
d_gene: -; v_gene: TRBV10-2; len: 17; j_gene: TRBJ1-1; CDR3aa: CASSERQGHGMNTEAFF
d_gene: -; v_gene: TRBV14; len: 13; j_gene: TRBJ1-1; CDR3aa: CASSQDSTGSAFF
d_gene: -; v_gene: TRBV12-3/TRBV12-4; len: 15; j_gene: TRBJ2-7; CDR3aa: CASSLRDTYIYEQYF
d_gene: -; v_gene: TRBV18; len: 15; j_gene: TRBJ2-7; CDR3aa: CASSPSAGLNYEQYF
d_gene: TRBD2; v_gene: TRBV18; len: 16; j_gene: TRBJ2-2; CDR3aa: CASSPPVNSGEDRLFF
d_gene: -; v_gene: TRBV7-9; len: 13; j_gene: TRBJ2-5; CDR3aa: CASSFKGSETQYF
d_gene: -; v_gene: TRBV20-1; len: 19; j_gene: TRBJ2-5; CDR3aa: CSARGGKTPVHRAGGTQYF
d_gene: -; v_gene: TRBV9; len: 16; j_gene: TRBJ2-7; CDR3aa: CASSVDLGAPTYEQYF
d_gene: -; v_gene: TRBV5-1; len: 15; j_gene: TRBJ2-3; CDR3aa: CASSMTIASTDTQYF
d_gene: -; v_gene: TRBV7-2; len: 14; j_gene: TRBJ1-5; CDR3aa: CASSLDRTNQPQHF
d_gene: TRBD2; v_gene: TRBV27; len: 15; j_gene: TRBJ2-1; CDR3aa: CASSSGLAFGDEQFF
d_gene: -; v_gene: TRBV2; len: 13; j_gene: TRBJ1-1; CDR3aa: CASLFDGNTEAFF
d_gene: -; v_gene: TRBV19; len: 16; j_gene: TRBJ2-2; CDR3aa: CASSGGRSSVPGELFF
d_gene: -; v_gene: TRBV10-2; len: 10; j_gene: TRBJ2-7; CDR3aa: CASGAYEQYF
d_gene: -; v_gene: TRBV5-1; len: 16; j_gene: TRBJ2-3; CDR3aa: CASSLVSVFSTDTQYF
d_gene: -; v_gene: TRBV2; len: 16; j_gene: TRBJ1-2; CDR3aa: CASSHYSGVENYGYTF
d_gene: -; v_gene: TRBV5-5; len: 13; j_gene: TRBJ2-7; CDR3aa: CASSSGLDYEQYF
d_gene: -; v_gene: TRBV12-3/TRBV12-4; len: 14; j_gene: TRBJ2-7; CDR3aa: CASSYSRVAYEQYF
d_gene: -; v_gene: TRBV3-1; len: 12; j_gene: TRBJ1-1; CDR3aa: CASSQRSTRGFF
d_gene: TRBD2; v_gene: TRBV5-1; len: 16; j_gene: TRBJ2-5; CDR3aa: CASSLSVGGGRETQYF
d_gene: -; v_gene: TRBV2; len: 16; j_gene: TRBJ2-3; CDR3aa: CASTATWQKNTDTQYF
d_gene: -; v_gene: TRBV3-1; len: 18; j_gene: TRBJ2-2; CDR3aa: CASSQEWEKVANTGELFF
d_gene: TRBD1; v_gene: TRBV7-6; len: 19; j_gene: TRBJ1-1; CDR3aa: CASSLIPGGSLTELTEAFF
d_gene: TRBD1; v_gene: TRBV11-1; len: 18; j_gene: TRBJ1-5; CDR3aa: CASSLGGRGLGGNQPQHF
d_gene: -; v_gene: TRBV28; len: 14; j_gene: TRBJ2-7; CDR3aa: CASTPGRGPYEQYF
d_gene: -; v_gene: TRBV6-4; len: 11; j_gene: TRBJ2-5; CDR3aa: CASRYKTAQYF
d_gene: -; v_gene: TRBV12-3/TRBV12-4; len: 15; j_gene: TRBJ2-1; CDR3aa: CASSFGRGGYNEQFF
d_gene: -; v_gene: TRBV27; len: 12; j_gene: TRBJ1-5; CDR3aa: CASSSGAQPQHF
d_gene: -; v_gene: TRBV5-1; len: 13; j_gene: TRBJ2-2; CDR3aa: CASSRRQTGELFF